The rows below give T cell receptor beta chains drawn from one sample of a study of cytotoxic CD8 clonotypes in ibrutinib-treated CLL. The table came from immunoSEQ multiplex PCR; TCRdb's copy has only in-frame clones and leaves some out. The sample lists about 300,000 clones, approximately 79% occurring once. Sequencing was performed on PBMCs, taken at disease progression, from a patient treated with ibrutinib. These receptors came from a human donor with chronic lymphocytic leukemia. CDR3s include the opening cysteine and the closing phenylalanine or tryptophan. D genes are given only for firm matches. Rows give clone size only sometimes, using once, few, many, or a class for an expanded clone.

>TRBJ2-5|TRBV28|-|TRBD2
CASRTPGGETQYF
TGTGCCAGCAGGACCCCGGGGGGAGAGACCCAGTACTTC
>TRBJ2-7|TRBV27|once|-
CASSPSTLAYEQYF
TGTGCCAGCAGTCCGTCGACTCTGGCCTACGAGCAGTACTTC
>TRBJ1-3|TRBV19|few|-
CASSIAHRIGNTIYF
TGTGCCAGTAGTATAGCCCACAGGATCGGAAACACCATATATTTT
>TRBJ1-5|TRBV19|-|-
CASSIVAGSNQPQHF
TGTGCCAGTAGTATAGTGGCAGGGAGCAATCAGCCCCAGCATTTT
>TRBJ2-5|TRBV4-1|-|-
CASSQDRRLQETQYF
TGCGCCAGCAGCCAAGATCGGCGTCTCCAAGAGACCCAGTACTTC
>TRBJ2-1|TRBV19|-|-
CASKGLRSYNEQFF
TGTGCCAGTAAAGGACTTCGCTCCTACAATGAGCAGTTCTTC
>TRBJ1-1|TRBV5-6|-|-
CASSLRMVRSGTEAFF
TGTGCCAGCAGCTTGCGGATGGTGAGGAGCGGGACTGAAGCTTTCTTT
>TRBJ1-2|TRBV27|-|-
CASSATSTNGYTF
TGTGCCAGCAGTGCTACTTCGACAAATGGCTACACCTTC
>TRBJ2-7|TRBV11-2|-|TRBD1
CASSLNQGAYEQYF
TGTGCCAGCAGCTTGAACCAGGGGGCCTACGAGCAGTACTTC
>TRBJ2-7|TRBV18|once|-
CASSLFPGSSYEQYF
TGTGCCAGCTCACTTTTCCCGGGCAGCTCCTACGAGCAGTACTTC
>TRBJ2-7|TRBV19|-|TRBD1
CASSGTGVSWTYEQYF
TGTGCCAGTAGTGGGACAGGGGTGTCTTGGACCTACGAGCAGTACTTC
>TRBJ1-3|TRBV27|-|-
CASSLGSGNTIYF
TGTGCCAGCAGTTTAGGCTCTGGAAACACCATATATTTT
>TRBJ2-3|TRBV9|-|TRBD1
CASSARQGAQDTQYF
TGTGCCAGCAGCGCAAGACAGGGGGCGCAAGATACGCAGTATTTT
>TRBJ1-2|TRBV5-8|-|TRBD1
CASSLRGQGNGYTF
TGTGCCAGCAGCTTGAGGGGACAGGGGAATGGCTACACCTTC
>TRBJ2-7|TRBV2|-|-
CASSASGYEQYF
TGTGCCAGCAGTGCCAGCGGCTACGAGCAGTACTTC
>TRBJ1-1|TRBV7-9|-|TRBD1
CASSPRDRGGAEAFF
TGTGCCAGCAGCCCCAGGGACAGGGGGGGGGCTGAAGCTTTCTTT
>TRBJ2-5|TRBV10-3|-|-
CAISVTSEETQYF
TGTGCCATCAGTGTTACCAGCGAAGAGACCCAGTACTTC
>TRBJ2-5|TRBV5-1|-|-
CASSLAVFQETQYF
TGCGCCAGCAGCTTGGCGGTCTTCCAAGAGACCCAGTACTTC
>TRBJ2-3|TRBV7-8|few|TRBD2
CASSLGTSGRALDTQYF
TGTGCCAGCAGCTTAGGGACTAGCGGGAGGGCCCTAGATACGCAGTATTTT
>TRBJ2-3|TRBV13|-|TRBD2
CASSLASGRAGQGDTQYF
TGTGCCAGCAGCTTGGCTAGCGGGAGGGCCGGACAGGGAGATACGCAGTATTTT
>TRBJ2-7|TRBV6-1|-|-
CASSERKGREQYF
TGTGCCAGCAGTGAACGGAAGGGGCGCGAGCAGTACTTC
>TRBJ2-6|TRBV11-3|-|-
CASSLVHVSGANVLTF
TGTGCCAGCAGCTTAGTCCACGTCTCTGGGGCCAACGTCCTGACTTTC